One and the same sample provided the 11 T cell receptor beta chains below, sequenced in a study of identical twins. MiXCR was run by TCRdb on the 5' RACE reads, yielding one entry per CDR3 protein. The repertoire holds around 570,000 distinct CDR3 sequences, with roughly 9.9% as singletons. The same sample was also studied in work on yellow fever vaccine responses in identical twins.

Specimen: PBMCs. The source of these receptors is a woman aged 18-29 years in good health.

The V gene is TRBV7-2, the J gene TRBJ2-2, with unresolved D. The length of the CDR3 is 16 residues. CDR1 and CDR2 (germline): SGHTA, FQGNSA. The V end lost 1 base, the J end lost 0 bases, and 9 bases lay between the germline ends. CDR3 coding DNA: TGTGCCAGCAGCTTAGAACCAATAGCGAACACCGGGGAGCTGTTTTTT. Protein product: CASSLEPIANTGELFF.

With respect to this clonotype: Germline is not matched at one junction end, which may reflect a read error. V usage is TRBV20-1 and J usage is TRBJ2-5, with 8 positions matching TRBD1. CDR1 is DFQATT, CDR2 SNEGSKA, per germline (reference sequence). The CDR3 runs to 14 residues. CDR3 DNA sequence: TGCAGTGCTGGAGACAGGGGCATTGAGGAGACCCAGTACTTC. This gives the protein CSAGDRGIEETQYF.

This clonotype was seen at least ten times. The chain has TRBV7-9 and TRBJ2-3, with unresolved D. This CDR3 has 13 amino acids. The V gene lost 1 base and the J gene lost 4 bases, with 6 bases spanning the gap. The germline V gene has CDR1 SEHNR and CDR2 FQNEAQ (reference sequence). The CDR3 DNA is TGTGCCAGCAGCTTAGAGATCCCAGATACGCAGTATTTT. Its translation: CASSLEIPDTQYF.

The genes are TRBV12-3 or TRBV12-4 and TRBJ2-5, with unresolved D. The ends were cut back, 8 bases at V and 0 bases at J, with 10 bases in the middle. This CDR3 has 13 amino acids. The CDR3 DNA reads as TGTGCCAGCGCCCCACGGAACCAAGAGACCCAGTACTTC. This encodes CASAPRNQETQYF.

This clonotype has more than one count but fewer than ten. The rearrangement joins TRBV5-6 to TRBJ2-1; maybe TRBD1 (5 bases). The germline V gene has CDR1 SGHDT and CDR2 YYEEEE. V was cut by 5 bases and J by 1 base, with 16 bases left in between. The CDR3 runs to 16 residues. The CDR3 loop is CASSDDRGISYNEQFF. Here the CDR3 DNA reads TGTGCCAGCAGTGACGATAGGGGAATTTCCTACAATGAGCAGTTCTTC.

This clonotype showed up many times. The chain is built from TRBV28 and TRBJ1-6; D remains unclear. Trimming cost V 2 bases and J 2 bases, with 7 bases left between them. Germline V gene data show CDR1 as MDHEN and CDR2 as SYDVKM. CDR3 length: 15 amino acids. CDR3 sequence reads: CASSLGGTYNSPLHF. The CDR3 nucleotides read TGTGCCAGCAGTTTAGGAGGTACCTATAATTCACCCCTCCACTTT.

This clonotype turned up a few times. This rearrangement joins TRBV6-2 or TRBV6-3 to TRBJ2-1; D might be TRBD1 or TRBD2, each matching 6 bases. V lost 8 bases and J 10 bases, leaving 27 bases between the germline ends. Germline V CDR1 and CDR2: MNHEY, SVGEGT. The CDR3 covers 16 residues. The CDR3 nucleotides read TGTGCCAGCCGGGGACCGGGACAACGCCTTAGCGGAGAGCAGTTCTTC. Protein: CASRGPGQRLSGEQFF.

The sample holds a few counts of this clonotype. J is TRBJ2-2 and V is TRBV15; 7 bases line up with TRBD2. The CDR3 extends over 17 amino acids. V was pared by 6 bases and J by 1 base, with 11 bases of the junction left unmatched. CDR1 LNHNV and CDR2 YYDKDF come from the germline V gene (reference sequence). The DNA of the CDR3 is TGTGCCACCAGTTCCCTGGGGATAGCGGGGAACACCGGGGAGCTGTTTTTT. Protein sequence: CATSSLGIAGNTGELFF. The whole variable domain, filled in from reference TRBV15 and TRBJ2-2, reads DAMVIQNPRYQVTQFGKPVTLSCSQTLNHNVMYWYQQKSSQAPKLLFHYYDKDFNNEADTPDNFQSRRPNTSFCFLDIRSPGLGDTAMYLCATSSLGIAGNTGELFFGEGSRLTVL.

This clonotype occurred many times. The rearrangement uses TRBV7-8 and TRBJ1-5; maybe TRBD1 (5 bases). This CDR3 is 15 amino acids long. CDR1 is SGHVS and CDR2 is FQNEAQ in the germline V gene. V was clipped by 10 bases and J by 2 bases, with 18 bases between them. CDR3 in DNA: TGTGCCACCGGGACCGCGGATGAGGGCAATCAGCCCCAGCATTTT. Encoded protein: CATGTADEGNQPQHF.

The rearrangement uses TRBV20-1 and TRBJ2-3; 10 bases fit TRBD1. V was clipped by 3 bases and J by 4 bases; unmatched bases: 7. Looked up from germline, CDR1 is DFQATT and CDR2 is SNEGSKA (reference sequence). The CDR3 is made up of 15 amino acids. The CDR3 is CSASRGTGVPDTQYF. Written as DNA, the CDR3 is TGCAGTGCTAGTAGGGGGACAGGGGTGCCAGATACGCAGTATTTT.

A few counts support this clonotype. The chain links TRBV3-1 to TRBJ2-3; D is ambiguous. Germline CDR1 reads LGHDT; CDR2 reads YNNKEL (reference sequence). V was trimmed by 3 bases and J by 4 bases, leaving 5 bases between them. This CDR3 comprises 12 residues. DNA for the CDR3: TGTGCCAGCAGCCACATCGCAGATACGCAGTATTTT. It yields the protein CASSHIADTQYF.